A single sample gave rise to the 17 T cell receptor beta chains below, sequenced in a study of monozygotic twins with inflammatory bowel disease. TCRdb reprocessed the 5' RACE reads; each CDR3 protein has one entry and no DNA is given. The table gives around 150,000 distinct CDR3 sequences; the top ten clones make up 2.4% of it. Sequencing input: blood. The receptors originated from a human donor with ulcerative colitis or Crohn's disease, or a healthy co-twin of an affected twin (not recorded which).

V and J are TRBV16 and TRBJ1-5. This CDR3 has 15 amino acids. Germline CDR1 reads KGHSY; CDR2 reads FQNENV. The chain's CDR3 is CASSQFEYSNQPQHF.

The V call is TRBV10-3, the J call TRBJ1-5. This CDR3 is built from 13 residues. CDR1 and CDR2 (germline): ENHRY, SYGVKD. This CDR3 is CAIRGDSNQPQHF.

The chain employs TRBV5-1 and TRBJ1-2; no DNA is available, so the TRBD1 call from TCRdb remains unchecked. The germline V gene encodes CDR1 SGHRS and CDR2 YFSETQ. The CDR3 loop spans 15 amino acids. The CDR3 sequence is CASSFTHRLDYGYTF. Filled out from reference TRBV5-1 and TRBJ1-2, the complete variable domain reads KAGVTQTPRYLIKTRGQQVTLSCSPISGHRSVSWYQQTPGQGLQFLFEYFSETQRNKGNFPGRFSGRQFSNSRSEMNVSTLELGDSALYLCASSFTHRLDYGYTFGSGTRLTVV.

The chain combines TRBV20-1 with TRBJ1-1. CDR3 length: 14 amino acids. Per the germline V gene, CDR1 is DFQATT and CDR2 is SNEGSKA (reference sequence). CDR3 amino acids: CSARDHTANTEAFF.

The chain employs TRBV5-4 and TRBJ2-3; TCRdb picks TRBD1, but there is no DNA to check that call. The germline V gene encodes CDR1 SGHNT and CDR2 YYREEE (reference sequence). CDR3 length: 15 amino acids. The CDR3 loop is CASSQGGSGTDTQYF.

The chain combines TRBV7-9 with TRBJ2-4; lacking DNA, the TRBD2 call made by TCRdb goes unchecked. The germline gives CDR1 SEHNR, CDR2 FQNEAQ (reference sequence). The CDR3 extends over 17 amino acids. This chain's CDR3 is CASSLALLADAKNIQYF.

The CDR3 region is CASLTDRDRATDTQYF. This chain joins TRBV28 and TRBJ2-3; TCRdb reports TRBD1, a call that lacks DNA to check it against. The CDR3 length is 16 residues. Germline loops: CDR1 MDHEN, CDR2 SYDVKM. Full variable domain (rest looked up from reference TRBV28 and TRBJ2-3): DVKVTQSSRYLVKRTGEKVFLECVQDMDHENMFWYRQDPGLGLRLIYFSYDVKMKEKGDIPEGYSVSREKKERFSLILESASTNQTSMYLCASLTDRDRATDTQYFGPGTRLTVL.

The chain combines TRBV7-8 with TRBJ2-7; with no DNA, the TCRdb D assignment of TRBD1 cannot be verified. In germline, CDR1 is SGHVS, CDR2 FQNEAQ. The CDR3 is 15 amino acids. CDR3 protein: CASSLGWDRGNEQYF. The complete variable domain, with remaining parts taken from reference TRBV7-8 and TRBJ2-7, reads GAGVSQSPRYKVAKRGQDVALRCDPISGHVSLFWYQQALGQGPEFLTYFQNEAQLDKSGLPSDRFFAERPEGSVSTLKIQRTQQEDSAVYLCASSLGWDRGNEQYFGPGTRLTVT.

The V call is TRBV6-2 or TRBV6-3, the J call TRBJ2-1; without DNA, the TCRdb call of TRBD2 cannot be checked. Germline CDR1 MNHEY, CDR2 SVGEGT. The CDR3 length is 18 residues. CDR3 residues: CASSSGLAGKSSYNEQFF.

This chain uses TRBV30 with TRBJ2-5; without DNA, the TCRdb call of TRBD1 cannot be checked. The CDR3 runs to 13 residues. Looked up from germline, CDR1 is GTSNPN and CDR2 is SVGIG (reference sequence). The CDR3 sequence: CAYTGQGGETQYF.

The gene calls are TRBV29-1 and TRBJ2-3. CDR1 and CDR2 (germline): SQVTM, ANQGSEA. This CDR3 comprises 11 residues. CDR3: CSVVWSDTQYF.

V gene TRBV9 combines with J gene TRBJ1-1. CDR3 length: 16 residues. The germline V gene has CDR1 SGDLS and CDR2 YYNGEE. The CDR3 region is CASSPPPDWLNTEAFF.

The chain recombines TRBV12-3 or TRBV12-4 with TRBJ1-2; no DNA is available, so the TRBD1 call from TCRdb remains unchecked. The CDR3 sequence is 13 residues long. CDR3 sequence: CASSSDRDYGYTF.

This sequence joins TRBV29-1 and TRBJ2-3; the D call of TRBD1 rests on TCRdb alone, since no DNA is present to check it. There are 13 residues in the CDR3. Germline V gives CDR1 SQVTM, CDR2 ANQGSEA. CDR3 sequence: CSGRKGGTDTQYF.

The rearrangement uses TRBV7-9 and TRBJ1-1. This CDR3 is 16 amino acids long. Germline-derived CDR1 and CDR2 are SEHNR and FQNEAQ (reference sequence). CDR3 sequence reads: CASSLVAGGTAGEAFF.

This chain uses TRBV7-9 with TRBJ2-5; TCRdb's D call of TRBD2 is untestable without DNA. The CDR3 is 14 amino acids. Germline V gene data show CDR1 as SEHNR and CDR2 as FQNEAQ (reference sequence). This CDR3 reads CASSLVVAEETQYF. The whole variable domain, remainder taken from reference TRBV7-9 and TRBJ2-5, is DTGVSQNPRHKITKRGQNVTFRCDPISEHNRLYWYRQTLGQGPEFLTYFQNEAQLEKSRLLSDRFSAERPKGSFSTLEIQRTEQGDSAMYLCASSLVVAEETQYFGPGTRLLVL.

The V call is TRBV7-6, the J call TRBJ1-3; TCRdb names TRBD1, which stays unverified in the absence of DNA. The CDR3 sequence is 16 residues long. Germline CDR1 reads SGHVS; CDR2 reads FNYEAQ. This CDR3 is CASSTRTGGFGNTIYF.